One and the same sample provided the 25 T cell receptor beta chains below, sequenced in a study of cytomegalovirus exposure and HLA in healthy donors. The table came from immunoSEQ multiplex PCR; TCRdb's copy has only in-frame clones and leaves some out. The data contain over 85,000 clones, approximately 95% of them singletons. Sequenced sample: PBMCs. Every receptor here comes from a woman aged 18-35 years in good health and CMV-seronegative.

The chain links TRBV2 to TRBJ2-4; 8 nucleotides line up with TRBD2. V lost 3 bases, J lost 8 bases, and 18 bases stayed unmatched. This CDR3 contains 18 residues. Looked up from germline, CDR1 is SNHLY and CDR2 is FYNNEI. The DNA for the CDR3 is TGTGCCAGCAGTGATTCCGTGGCTAGCGGGCCCATTTGGGACATTCAGTACTTC. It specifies CASSDSVASGPIWDIQYF.

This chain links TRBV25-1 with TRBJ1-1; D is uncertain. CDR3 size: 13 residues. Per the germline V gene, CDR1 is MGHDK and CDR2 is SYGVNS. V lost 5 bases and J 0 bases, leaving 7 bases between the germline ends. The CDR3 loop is CASSPTVNTEAFF. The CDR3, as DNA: TGTGCCAGCAGTCCTACAGTGAACACTGAAGCTTTCTTT.

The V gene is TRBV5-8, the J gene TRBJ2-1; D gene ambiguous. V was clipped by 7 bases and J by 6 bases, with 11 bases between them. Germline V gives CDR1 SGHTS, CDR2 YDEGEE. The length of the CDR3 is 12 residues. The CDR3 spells CASSNYANEQFF. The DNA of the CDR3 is TGTGCCAGCTCCAACTATGCCAATGAGCAGTTCTTC.

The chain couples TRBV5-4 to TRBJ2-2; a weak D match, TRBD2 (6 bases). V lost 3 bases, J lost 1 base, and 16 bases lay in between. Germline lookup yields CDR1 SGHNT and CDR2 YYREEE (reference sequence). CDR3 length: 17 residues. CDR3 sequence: CASSSPFLRENTGELFF. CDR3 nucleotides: TGTGCCAGCAGCTCCCCGTTCTTGCGGGAGAACACCGGGGAGCTGTTTTTT.

The CDR3 sequence is CASSEAQGRGNTIYF. In nucleotides, the CDR3 is TGTGCCAGCAGTGAAGCTCAGGGTCGAGGAAACACCATATATTTT. This chain links TRBV6-1 with TRBJ1-3; D is perhaps TRBD1 (5 bases). Germline loops: CDR1 MNHNS, CDR2 SASEGT. V shed 0 bases and J shed 4 bases, with 10 bases lying between them. The CDR3 runs 15 residues.

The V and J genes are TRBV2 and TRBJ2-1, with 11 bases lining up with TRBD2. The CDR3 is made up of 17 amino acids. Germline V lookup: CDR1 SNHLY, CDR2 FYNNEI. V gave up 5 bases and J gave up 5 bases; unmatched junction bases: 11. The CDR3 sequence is CASSQWSSGGLDNEQFF. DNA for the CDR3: TGTGCCAGCAGTCAGTGGTCTAGCGGGGGGTTGGACAATGAGCAGTTCTTC.

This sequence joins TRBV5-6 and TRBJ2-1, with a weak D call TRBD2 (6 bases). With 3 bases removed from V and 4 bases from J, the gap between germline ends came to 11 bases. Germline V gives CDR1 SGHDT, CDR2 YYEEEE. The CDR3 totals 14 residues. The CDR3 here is CASSYRDSYNEQFF. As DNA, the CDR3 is TGTGCCAGCAGCTACCGGGACTCTTACAATGAGCAGTTCTTC.

The CDR3 DNA follows: TGTGCCAGCAGCTCCGGACTAGGATCCTACGAGCAGTACTTC. Protein product: CASSSGLGSYEQYF. The V call is TRBV7-2, the J call TRBJ2-7; the match to TRBD2 covers 7 bases. Looked up from germline, CDR1 is SGHTA and CDR2 is FQGNSA. Losses at the gene ends were 4 bases for V and 1 base for J; bases not matched to a gene: 4. There are 14 residues in the CDR3.

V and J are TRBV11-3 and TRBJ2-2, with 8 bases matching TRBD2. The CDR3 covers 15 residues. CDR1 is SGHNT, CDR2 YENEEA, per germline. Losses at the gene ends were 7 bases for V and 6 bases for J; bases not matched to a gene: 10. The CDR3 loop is CASTNPGLVPGELFF. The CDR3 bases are TGTGCCAGCACCAATCCGGGACTAGTACCCGGGGAGCTGTTTTTT.

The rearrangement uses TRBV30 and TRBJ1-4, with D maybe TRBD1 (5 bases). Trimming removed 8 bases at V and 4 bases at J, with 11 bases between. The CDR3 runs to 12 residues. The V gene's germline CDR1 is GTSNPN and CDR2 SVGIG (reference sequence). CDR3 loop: CAGRAFNEKLFF. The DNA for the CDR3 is TGTGCCGGCAGGGCCTTTAATGAAAAACTGTTTTTT. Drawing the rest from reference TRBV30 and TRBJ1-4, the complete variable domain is SQTIHQWPATLVQPVGSPLSLECTVEGTSNPNLYWYRQAAGRGLQLLFYSVGIGQISSEVPQNLSASRPQDRQFILSSKKLLLSDSGFYLCAGRAFNEKLFFGSGTQLSVL.

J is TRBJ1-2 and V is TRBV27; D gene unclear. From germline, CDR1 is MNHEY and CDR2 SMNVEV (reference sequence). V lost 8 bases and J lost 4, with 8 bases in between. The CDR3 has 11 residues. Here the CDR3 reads CASGSFYGYTF. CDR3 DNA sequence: TGTGCCAGCGGTTCGTTCTATGGCTACACCTTC.

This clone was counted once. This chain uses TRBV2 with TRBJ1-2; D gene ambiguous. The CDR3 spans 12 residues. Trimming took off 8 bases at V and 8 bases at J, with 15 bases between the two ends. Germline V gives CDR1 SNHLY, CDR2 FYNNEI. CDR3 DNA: TGTGCCAGCCTCAGGAGGGCGGGAGGCTACACCTTC. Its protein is CASLRRAGGYTF.

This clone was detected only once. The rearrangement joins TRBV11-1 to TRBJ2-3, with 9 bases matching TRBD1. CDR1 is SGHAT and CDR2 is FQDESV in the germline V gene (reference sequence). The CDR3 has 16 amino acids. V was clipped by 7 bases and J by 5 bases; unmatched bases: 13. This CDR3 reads CASTPRTGDEGDTQYF. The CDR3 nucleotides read TGTGCCAGCACCCCTAGGACAGGGGATGAGGGAGATACGCAGTATTTT.

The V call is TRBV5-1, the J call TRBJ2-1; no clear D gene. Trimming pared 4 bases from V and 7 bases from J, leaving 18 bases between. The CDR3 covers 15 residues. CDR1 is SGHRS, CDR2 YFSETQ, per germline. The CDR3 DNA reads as TGCGCCAGCAGCCTAGACTTACCCCTATCTAATGAGCAGTTCTTC. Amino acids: CASSLDLPLSNEQFF.

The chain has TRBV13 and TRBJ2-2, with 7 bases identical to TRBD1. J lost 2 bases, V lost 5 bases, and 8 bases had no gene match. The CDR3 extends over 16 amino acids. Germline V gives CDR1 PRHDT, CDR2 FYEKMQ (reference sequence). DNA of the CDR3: TGTGCCAGCAGCCAGAGCGACAGGGTAAACACCGGGGAGCTGTTTTTT. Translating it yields CASSQSDRVNTGELFF.

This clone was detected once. DNA of the CDR3: TGCAGCGTGGCCTTAAGACTAGGACAGGGGCGCCTTGAAGCTTTCTTT. Protein product: CSVALRLGQGRLEAFF. The rearrangement joins TRBV29-1 to TRBJ1-1, with 9 bases identical to TRBD1. V gave up 6 bases and J gave up 7 bases; unmatched junction bases: 18. The germline gives CDR1 SQVTM, CDR2 ANQGSEA. This CDR3 is 16 amino acids long.

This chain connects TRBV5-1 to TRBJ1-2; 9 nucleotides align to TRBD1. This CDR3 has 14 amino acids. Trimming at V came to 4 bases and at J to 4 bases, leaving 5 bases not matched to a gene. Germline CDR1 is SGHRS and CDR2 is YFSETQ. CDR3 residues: CASSDTGGSYGYTF. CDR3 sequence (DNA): TGCGCCAGCAGCGATACAGGGGGCAGCTATGGCTACACCTTC.

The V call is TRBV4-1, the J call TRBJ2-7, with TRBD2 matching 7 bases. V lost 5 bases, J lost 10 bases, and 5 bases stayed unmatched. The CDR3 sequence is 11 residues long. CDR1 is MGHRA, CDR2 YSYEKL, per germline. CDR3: CASSVSGVQYF. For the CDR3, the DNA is TGCGCCAGCAGCGTAAGCGGGGTACAGTACTTC.

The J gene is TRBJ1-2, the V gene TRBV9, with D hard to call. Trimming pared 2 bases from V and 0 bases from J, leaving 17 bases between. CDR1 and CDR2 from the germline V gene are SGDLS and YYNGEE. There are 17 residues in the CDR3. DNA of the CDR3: TGTGCCAGCAGCGTCTTCTCGACGGGAAAAGCTAACTATGGCTACACCTTC. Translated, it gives CASSVFSTGKANYGYTF.

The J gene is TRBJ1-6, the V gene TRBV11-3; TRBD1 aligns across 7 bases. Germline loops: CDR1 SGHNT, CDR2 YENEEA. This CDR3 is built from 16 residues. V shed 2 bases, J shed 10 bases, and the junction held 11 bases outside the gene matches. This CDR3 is CASSLFLGQFGSPLHF. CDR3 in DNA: TGTGCCAGCAGCTTATTCCTGGGACAGTTCGGATCACCCCTCCACTTT.

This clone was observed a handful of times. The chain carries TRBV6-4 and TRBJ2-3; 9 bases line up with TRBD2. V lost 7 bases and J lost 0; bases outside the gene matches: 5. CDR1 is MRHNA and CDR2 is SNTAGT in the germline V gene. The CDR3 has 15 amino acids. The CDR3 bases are TGTGCCAGCACCTCGACTAGCGGTAGCACAGATACGCAGTATTTT. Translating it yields CASTSTSGSTDTQYF.

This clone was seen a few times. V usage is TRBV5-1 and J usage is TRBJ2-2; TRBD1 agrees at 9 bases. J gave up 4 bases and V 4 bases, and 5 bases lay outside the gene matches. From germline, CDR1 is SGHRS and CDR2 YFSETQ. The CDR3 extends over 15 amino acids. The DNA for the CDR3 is TGCGCCAGCAGCGTACAGGGACAGGGCACCGGGGAGCTGTTTTTT. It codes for CASSVQGQGTGELFF. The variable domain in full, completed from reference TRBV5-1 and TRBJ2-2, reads KAGVTQTPRYLIKTRGQQVTLSCSPISGHRSVSWYQQTPGQGLQFLFEYFSETQRNKGNFPGRFSGRQFSNSRSEMNVSTLELGDSALYLCASSVQGQGTGELFFGEGSRLTVL.

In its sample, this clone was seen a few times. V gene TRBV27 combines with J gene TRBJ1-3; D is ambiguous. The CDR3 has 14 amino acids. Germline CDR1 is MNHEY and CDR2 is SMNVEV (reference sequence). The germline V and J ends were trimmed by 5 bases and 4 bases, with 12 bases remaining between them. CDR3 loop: CASSPQTGGNTIYF. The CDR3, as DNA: TGTGCCAGCAGTCCCCAGACGGGAGGAAACACCATATATTTT.

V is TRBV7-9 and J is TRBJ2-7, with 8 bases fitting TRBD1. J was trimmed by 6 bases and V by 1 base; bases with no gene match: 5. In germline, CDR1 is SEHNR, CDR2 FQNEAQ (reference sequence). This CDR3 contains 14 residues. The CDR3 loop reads CASSLGQGAGEQYF. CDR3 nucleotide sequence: TGTGCCAGCAGCTTAGGCCAGGGGGCTGGCGAGCAGTACTTC.

CDR3 DNA: TGTGCCAGCAGCCAATTTAATCCAGGGATGGGGTATGGCTACACCTTC. Translation: CASSQFNPGMGYGYTF. The chain joins TRBV14 to TRBJ1-2; D might be TRBD1 (5 bases). V was trimmed by 2 bases and J by 5 bases, leaving 18 bases between them. CDR3 length equals 16 residues. Germline V gives CDR1 SGHDN, CDR2 FVKESK. The full variable domain, with the rest looked up from reference TRBV14 and TRBJ1-2, is EAGVTQFPSHSVIEKGQTVTLRCDPISGHDNLYWYRRVMGKEIKFLLHFVKESKQDESGMPNNRFLAERTGGTYSTLKVQPAELEDSGVYFCASSQFNPGMGYGYTFGSGTRLTVV.